The 4 T cell receptor beta chains given below trace back to one sample, sequenced in a study of blood T cell repertoires in COVID-19. Here immunoSEQ multiplex PCR was the method, and the copy in TCRdb shows in-frame clones only, minus some. Here the sample spans fewer than 250,000 clones, around four fifths being singletons. The sequenced sample was peripheral blood. All receptors come from an elderly woman with COVID-19, enrolled during active disease.

The V call is TRBV5-1, the J call TRBJ2-6; D gene ambiguous. The CDR3 sequence is 17 residues long. Germline V CDR1 and CDR2: SGHRS, YFSETQ. V was trimmed by 0 bases and J by 0 bases, leaving 10 bases between them. The CDR3 region is CASSLVASNSGANVLTF. CDR3 nucleotides: TGCGCCAGCAGCTTGGTGGCATCAAACTCTGGGGCCAACGTCCTGACTTTC. Filled out from reference TRBV5-1 and TRBJ2-6, the complete variable domain reads KAGVTQTPRYLIKTRGQQVTLSCSPISGHRSVSWYQQTPGQGLQFLFEYFSETQRNKGNFPGRFSGRQFSNSRSEMNVSTLELGDSALYLCASSLVASNSGANVLTFGAGSRLTVL.

V and J are TRBV7-2 and TRBJ2-7, with D possibly TRBD1 on 5 matching bases. Trimming cost V 5 bases and J 2 bases, with 10 bases left between them. Germline CDR1 SGHTA, CDR2 FQGNSA. The CDR3 loop spans 13 amino acids. This CDR3 is CASSLDRPYEQYF. CDR3 sequence (DNA): TGTGCCAGCAGCCTCGACAGACCCTACGAGCAGTACTTC.

The table lists this clone with a count of one. J is TRBJ1-4 and V is TRBV3-1 (or the pseudogene TRBV3-2), with D perhaps TRBD1 (6 bases). The CDR3 is 14 residues long. Trimming cost V 6 bases and J 0 bases, with 8 bases left between them. Germline V CDR1 and CDR2: LGHDT, YNNKEL (reference sequence). CDR3 residues: CASRPGATNEKLFF. CDR3 coding DNA: TGTGCCAGCAGGCCAGGGGCAACTAATGAAAAACTGTTTTTT.

The chain carries TRBV28 and TRBJ1-1; D is ambiguous. CDR1 and CDR2 from the germline V gene are MDHEN and SYDVKM. Trimming pared 6 bases from V and 1 base from J, leaving 3 bases between. The CDR3 is 11 residues long. The CDR3 DNA follows: TGTGCCAGCAGCCAGAACACTGAAGCTTTCTTT. Translated, it gives CASSQNTEAFF. Supplemented by reference TRBV28 and TRBJ1-1, the full variable domain reads DVKVTQSSRYLVKRTGEKVFLECVQDMDHENMFWYRQDPGLGLRLIYFSYDVKMKEKGDIPEGYSVSREKKERFSLILESASTNQTSMYLCASSQNTEAFFGQGTRLTVV.